The 8 T cell receptor beta chains given below trace back to one sample, sequenced in a study of cytomegalovirus exposure and HLA in healthy donors. Researchers ran the PCR with 60 Vbeta and 13 Jbeta primers. The method was immunoSEQ multiplex PCR; TCRdb's version includes in-frame clones alone and lacks a portion of them. The sample records 110,000 or so clones, 12% to 15% being singletons. Sequencing used PBMCs. These receptors were obtained from a female donor in good health and CMV-seronegative.

The genes are TRBV18 and TRBJ2-1, with 7 bases fitting TRBD2. The CDR3 loop spans 12 amino acids. V gave up 10 bases and J gave up 8 bases; unmatched junction bases: 8. Germline V lookup: CDR1 KGHSH, CDR2 LQKENI. The CDR3 coding sequence is TGTGCCACCGGCGGGAGTATCGATGAGCAGTTCTTC. As protein: CATGGSIDEQFF.

V gene TRBV25-1 combines with J gene TRBJ2-1; D not certain. V gave up 2 bases and J gave up 3 bases, with 8 bases separating them. Per the germline V gene, CDR1 is MGHDK and CDR2 is SYGVNS. The CDR3 spans 14 residues. The CDR3: CASSEINSYNEQFF. The CDR3 nucleotides read TGTGCCAGCAGTGAAATCAACAGCTACAATGAGCAGTTCTTC.

This clone showed up just a few times. The chain recombines TRBV11-2 with TRBJ1-5; the D gene is possibly TRBD1 (5 bases). Germline-derived CDR1 and CDR2 are SGHAT and FQNNGV. The CDR3 is 15 amino acids. The V gene lost 3 bases and the J gene lost 2 bases, with 11 bases spanning the gap. The CDR3 coding sequence is TGTGCCAGCAGCTTGGGGCAGGGTGGCAATCAGCCCCAGCATTTT. It translates to CASSLGQGGNQPQHF.

The chain employs TRBV9 and TRBJ2-7, with a possible D match to TRBD1 (5 bases). V lost 4 bases to trimming and J lost 0 bases, with 17 bases between them. Germline V gives CDR1 SGDLS, CDR2 YYNGEE. The CDR3 totals 16 residues. The CDR3 is CASSLGAGASSYEQYF. CDR3 DNA sequence: TGTGCCAGCAGCCTTGGGGCAGGAGCAAGCTCCTACGAGCAGTACTTC.

J is TRBJ1-5 and V is TRBV7-2; D unclear. V was cut by 1 base and J by 1 base, with 8 bases left in between. Germline V gene data show CDR1 as SGHTA and CDR2 as FQGNSA. The CDR3 has 15 amino acids. The CDR3 DNA reads as TGTGCCAGCAGCTTAGGAGGGATCAGCAATCAGCCCCAGCATTTT. Translated: CASSLGGISNQPQHF.

This clone was observed a handful of times. V gene TRBV7-3 combines with J gene TRBJ1-2, with 9 bases aligning to TRBD1. Germline CDR1 and CDR2: SGHTA and FQGTGA. CDR3 size: 14 residues. J was trimmed by 5 bases and V by 5 bases; bases with no gene match: 6. CDR3 sequence: CASSQTGTGYGYTF. In DNA form, the CDR3 reads TGTGCCAGCAGCCAAACCGGGACAGGGTATGGCTACACCTTC.

This clone turned up a few times. The rearrangement joins TRBV27 to TRBJ1-2; D is undetermined. Germline-derived CDR1 and CDR2 are MNHEY and SMNVEV (reference sequence). Trimming took 4 bases from V and 7 from J, leaving 10 bases between them. This CDR3 is 12 amino acids long. The CDR3 DNA follows: TGTGCCAGCAGTTCGGGTCTCCGTGGCTACACCTTC. This codes for CASSSGLRGYTF.

J is TRBJ2-7 and V is TRBV4-1; 7 bases align to TRBD1. The CDR3 consists of 15 residues. After removal of 1 base from V and 1 base from J, the junction contained 4 bases not matched to a gene. Germline CDR1 MGHRA, CDR2 YSYEKL. CDR3 protein: CASSQAGTVSYEQYF. The CDR3 coding sequence is TGCGCCAGCAGCCAAGCCGGGACAGTATCCTACGAGCAGTACTTC.